This is a list of T cell receptor beta chains from one sample in a study of T cell repertoires in cytomegalovirus infection. These TCRs' antigens remain unknown. Using its own MiXCR run on the reads, TCRdb lists one record per CDR3 protein. The sample lists some 57,000 distinct CDR3 sequences, around 34% occurring once. Sequencing input: PBMCs, sequenced either directly or after in vitro stimulation (not recorded which). Every receptor here comes from a human donor in good health (CMV status not recorded). Some clones in this sample may be carry-over from other donors' samples. CDR3s leave out the opening cysteine and the closing phenylalanine or tryptophan. Fields, in order: V gene, clone size, J gene, CDR3 protein. Clone size is stated in some rows and not others, as once, few, many or a class when expanded.

V gene: TRBV3-1
clone size: -
J gene: TRBJ2-3
CDR3 protein: ASSQDQAYKQY

V gene: TRBV7-8
clone size: -
J gene: TRBJ2-2
CDR3 protein: ASSWEDREIETGELF

V gene: TRBV4-1
clone size: few
J gene: TRBJ1-2
CDR3 protein: ASSQGPTGIGYT

V gene: TRBV4-3
clone size: many
J gene: TRBJ2-7
CDR3 protein: ASSPSGTGESYEQY

V gene: TRBV2
clone size: few
J gene: TRBJ1-2
CDR3 protein: ASTSGQGARGYGYT

V gene: TRBV2
clone size: few
J gene: TRBJ1-3
CDR3 protein: ASSEAATGVGNTIY

V gene: TRBV7-6
clone size: few
J gene: TRBJ2-3
CDR3 protein: ASSLKSGGASDTQY

V gene: TRBV19
clone size: -
J gene: TRBJ1-4
CDR3 protein: ASSMNRGMDEKLF

V gene: TRBV6-5
clone size: -
J gene: TRBJ1-4
CDR3 protein: ASSYTRQRNEKLF

V gene: TRBV7-2
clone size: many
J gene: TRBJ1-2
CDR3 protein: ASSPTGQNYGYT

V gene: TRBV20-1
clone size: -
J gene: TRBJ2-1
CDR3 protein: SAPGRNSYNEQF

V gene: TRBV6-5
clone size: -
J gene: TRBJ2-1
CDR3 protein: ANTKEPESSLLTYNEQF

V gene: TRBV6-6
clone size: few
J gene: TRBJ2-3
CDR3 protein: ASPAFTSEITDTQY

V gene: TRBV19
clone size: few
J gene: TRBJ2-1
CDR3 protein: ASSILGTGEGHSYNEQF

V gene: TRBV5-4
clone size: -
J gene: TRBJ2-3
CDR3 protein: ASSLASGATDTQY

V gene: TRBV2
clone size: -
J gene: TRBJ1-1
CDR3 protein: ASRGPGTGWTEAF

V gene: TRBV7-9
clone size: many
J gene: TRBJ2-5
CDR3 protein: ASSPRTSGSTQTQY

V gene: TRBV18
clone size: -
J gene: TRBJ2-1
CDR3 protein: ASSRAQSSYNEQF